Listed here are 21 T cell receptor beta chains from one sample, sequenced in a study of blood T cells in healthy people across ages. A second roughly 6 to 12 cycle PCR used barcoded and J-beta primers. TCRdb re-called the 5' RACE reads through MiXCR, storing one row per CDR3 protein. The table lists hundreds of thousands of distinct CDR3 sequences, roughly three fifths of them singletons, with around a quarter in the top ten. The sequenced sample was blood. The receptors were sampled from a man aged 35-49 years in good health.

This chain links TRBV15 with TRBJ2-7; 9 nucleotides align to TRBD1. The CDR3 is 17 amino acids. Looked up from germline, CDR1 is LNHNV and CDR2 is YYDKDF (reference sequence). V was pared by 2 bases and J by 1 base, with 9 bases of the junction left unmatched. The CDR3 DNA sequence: TGTGCCACCAGCAGACAACCGGGACAGGGTATATCCTACGAGCAGTACTTC. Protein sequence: CATSRQPGQGISYEQYF.

CDR3 residues: CASREPGGKNTEAFF. The CDR3 DNA reads TGTGCCAGCAGGGAACCAGGGGGGAAGAACACTGAAGCTTTCTTT. The V and J genes are TRBV12-3 or TRBV12-4 and TRBJ1-1; TRBD1 matches 7 bases. Trimming at V came to 6 bases and at J to 1 base, leaving 8 bases not matched to a gene. The CDR3 is made up of 15 amino acids.

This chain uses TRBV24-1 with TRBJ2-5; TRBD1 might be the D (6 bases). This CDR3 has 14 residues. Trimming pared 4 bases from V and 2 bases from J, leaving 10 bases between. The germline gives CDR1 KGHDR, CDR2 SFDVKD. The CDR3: CATSEGHQQETQYF. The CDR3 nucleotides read TGTGCCACCAGTGAGGGACACCAGCAAGAGACCCAGTACTTC.

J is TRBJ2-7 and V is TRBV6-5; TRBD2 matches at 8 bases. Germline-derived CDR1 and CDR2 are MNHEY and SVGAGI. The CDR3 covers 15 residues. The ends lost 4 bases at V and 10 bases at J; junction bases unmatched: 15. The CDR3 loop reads CASSSYGRAGGGQYF. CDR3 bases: TGTGCCAGCAGTTCCTACGGGAGGGCCGGAGGAGGCCAGTACTTC.

This CDR3 reads CASSSVSSSYNEQFF. In DNA, the CDR3 is TGCGCCAGCAGCTCTGTGAGCAGCTCCTACAATGAGCAGTTCTTC. The chain recombines TRBV5-1 with TRBJ2-1; D remains unclear. The CDR3 is made up of 15 amino acids. V was shortened by 3 bases and J by 0 bases, with 10 bases between the two germline ends. Germline CDR1 and CDR2: SGHRS and YFSETQ.

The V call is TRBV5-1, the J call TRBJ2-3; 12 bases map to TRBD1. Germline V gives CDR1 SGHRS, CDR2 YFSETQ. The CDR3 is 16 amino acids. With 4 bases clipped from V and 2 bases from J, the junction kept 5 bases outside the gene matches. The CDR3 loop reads CASSGTGGLNTDTQYF. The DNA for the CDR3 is TGCGCCAGCAGCGGGACAGGGGGCTTGAACACAGATACGCAGTATTTT. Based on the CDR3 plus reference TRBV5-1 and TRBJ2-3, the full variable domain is KAGVTQTPRYLIKTRGQQVTLSCSPISGHRSVSWYQQTPGQGLQFLFEYFSETQRNKGNFPGRFSGRQFSNSRSEMNVSTLELGDSALYLCASSGTGGLNTDTQYFGPGTRLTVL.

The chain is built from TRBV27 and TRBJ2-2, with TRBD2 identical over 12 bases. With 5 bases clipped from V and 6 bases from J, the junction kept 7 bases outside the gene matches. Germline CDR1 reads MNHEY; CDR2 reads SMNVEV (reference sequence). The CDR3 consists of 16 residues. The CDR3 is CASSPQTSGSPGELFF. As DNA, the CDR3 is TGTGCCAGCAGTCCGCAGACTAGCGGGAGTCCCGGGGAGCTGTTTTTT.

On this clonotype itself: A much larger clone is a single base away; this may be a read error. DNA of the CDR3: TGTGCCAGGACAGGGCAGTTCGGGAATGAGCAGTTCTTC. It translates to CARTGQFGNEQFF. The chain carries TRBV6-2 or TRBV6-3 and TRBJ2-1, with TRBD1 matching 7 bases. Germline V gives CDR1 MNHEY, CDR2 SVGEGT. The CDR3 has 13 amino acids. With V trimmed by 9 bases and J by 7 bases, 9 bases remained unmatched.

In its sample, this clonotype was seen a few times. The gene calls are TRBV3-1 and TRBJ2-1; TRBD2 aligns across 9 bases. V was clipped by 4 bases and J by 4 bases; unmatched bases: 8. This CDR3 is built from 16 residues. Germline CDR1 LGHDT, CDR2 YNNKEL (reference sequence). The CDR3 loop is CASSPIEAGGYNEQFF. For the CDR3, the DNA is TGTGCCAGCAGCCCTATCGAAGCGGGGGGATACAATGAGCAGTTCTTC.

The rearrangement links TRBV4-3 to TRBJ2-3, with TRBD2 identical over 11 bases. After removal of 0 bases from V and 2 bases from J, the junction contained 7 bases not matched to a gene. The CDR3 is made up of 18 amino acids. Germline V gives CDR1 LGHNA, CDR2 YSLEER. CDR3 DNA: TGCGCCAGCAGCCAAGAAATAGCGGGAGGGCCATTCACAGATACGCAGTATTTT. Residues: CASSQEIAGGPFTDTQYF.

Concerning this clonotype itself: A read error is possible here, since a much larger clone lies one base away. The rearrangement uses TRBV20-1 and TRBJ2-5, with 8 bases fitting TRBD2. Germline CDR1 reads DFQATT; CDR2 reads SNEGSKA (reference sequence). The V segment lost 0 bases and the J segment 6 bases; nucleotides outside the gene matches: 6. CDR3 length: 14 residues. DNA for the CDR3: TGCAGTGCTAGAGAACGAGCGGGGGTGAAGACCCAGTACTTC. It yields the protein CSARERAGVKTQYF.

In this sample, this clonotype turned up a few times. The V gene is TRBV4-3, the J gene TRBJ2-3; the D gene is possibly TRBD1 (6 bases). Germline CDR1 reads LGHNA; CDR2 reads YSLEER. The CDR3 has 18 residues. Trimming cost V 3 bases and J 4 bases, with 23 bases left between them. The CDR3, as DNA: TGCGCCAGCAGCCAGCTCCCTCGGACAGATACCTTGTCAGATACGCAGTATTTT. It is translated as CASSQLPRTDTLSDTQYF.

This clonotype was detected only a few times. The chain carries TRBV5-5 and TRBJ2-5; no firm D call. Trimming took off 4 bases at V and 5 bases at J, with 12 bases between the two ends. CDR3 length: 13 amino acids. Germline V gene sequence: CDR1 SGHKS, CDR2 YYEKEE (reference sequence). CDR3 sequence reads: CASSPSLGETQYF. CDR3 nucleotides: TGTGCCAGCAGCCCCTCACTCGGGGAGACCCAGTACTTC.

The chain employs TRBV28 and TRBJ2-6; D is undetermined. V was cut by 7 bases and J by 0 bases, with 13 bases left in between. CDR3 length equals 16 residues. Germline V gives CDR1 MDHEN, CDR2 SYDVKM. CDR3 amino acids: CASTLDPSSGANVLTF. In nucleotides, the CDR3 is TGTGCCAGCACTCTTGACCCGAGCTCTGGGGCCAACGTCCTGACTTTC.

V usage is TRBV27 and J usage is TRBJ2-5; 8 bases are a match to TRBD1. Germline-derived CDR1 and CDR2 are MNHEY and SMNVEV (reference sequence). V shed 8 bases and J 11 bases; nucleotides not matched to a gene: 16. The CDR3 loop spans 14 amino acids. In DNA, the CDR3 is TGTGCCAGCGGGCGGACAGGGTCACGCAATGAGCAGTACTTC. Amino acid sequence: CASGRTGSRNEQYF.

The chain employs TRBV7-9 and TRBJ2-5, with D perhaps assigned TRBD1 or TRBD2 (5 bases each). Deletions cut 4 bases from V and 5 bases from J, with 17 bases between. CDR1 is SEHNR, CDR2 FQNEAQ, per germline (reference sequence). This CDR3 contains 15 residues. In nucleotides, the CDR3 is TGTGCCAGCAGCTCTGAATGGTGGGGGATCGAGACCCAGTACTTC. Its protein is CASSSEWWGIETQYF.

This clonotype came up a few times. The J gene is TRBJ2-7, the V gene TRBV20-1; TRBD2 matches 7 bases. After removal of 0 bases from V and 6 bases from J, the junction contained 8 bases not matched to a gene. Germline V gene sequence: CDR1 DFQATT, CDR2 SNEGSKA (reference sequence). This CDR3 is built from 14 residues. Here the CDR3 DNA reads TGCAGTGCTAGAGATAGGCGGCGGGAGCTCGAGCAGTACTTC. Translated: CSARDRRRELEQYF.

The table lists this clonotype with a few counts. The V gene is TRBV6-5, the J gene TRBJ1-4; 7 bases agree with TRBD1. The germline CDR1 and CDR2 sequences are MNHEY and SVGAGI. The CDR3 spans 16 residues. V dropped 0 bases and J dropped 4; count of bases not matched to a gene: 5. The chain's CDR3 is CASSYSIYRGNEKLFF. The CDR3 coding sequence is TGTGCCAGCAGTTACTCGATTTACAGGGGTAATGAAAAACTGTTTTTT.

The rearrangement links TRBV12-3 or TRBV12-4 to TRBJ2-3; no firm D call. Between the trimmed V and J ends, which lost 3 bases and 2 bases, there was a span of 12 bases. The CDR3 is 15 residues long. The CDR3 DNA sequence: TGTGCCAGCAGTTTCGGGCCACGAAACACAGATACGCAGTATTTT. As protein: CASSFGPRNTDTQYF.

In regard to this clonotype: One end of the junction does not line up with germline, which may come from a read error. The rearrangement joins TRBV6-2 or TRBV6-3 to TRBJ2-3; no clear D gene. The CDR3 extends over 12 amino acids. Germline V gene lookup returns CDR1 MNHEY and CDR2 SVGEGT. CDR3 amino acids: CASSLPYNTQYF. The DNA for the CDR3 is TGCGCCAGCAGCCTCCCATATAATACGCAGTATTTT.

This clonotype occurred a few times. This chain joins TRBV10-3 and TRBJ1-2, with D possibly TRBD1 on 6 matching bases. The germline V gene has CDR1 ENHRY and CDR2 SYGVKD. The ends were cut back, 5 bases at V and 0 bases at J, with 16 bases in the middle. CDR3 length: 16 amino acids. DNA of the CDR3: TGTGCCATCAGTTCACCCAACAGGGCCGCTAACTATGGCTACACCTTC. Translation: CAISSPNRAANYGYTF.